The source of this T cell receptor (beta chain) is a study of cytomegalovirus exposure and HLA in healthy donors. Looking at the study overall: Of all 400 or so donors who were genotyped, roughly 85% belonged to the Caucasian-associated ancestry cluster.

CDR3 length: 17 residues. The germline V gene has CDR1 MGHRA and CDR2 YSYEKL. Trimming cost V 3 bases and J 3 bases, with 21 bases left between them. 13 Jbeta primers and 60 Vbeta primers were used for the PCR. The protocol was immunoSEQ multiplex PCR, while the TCRdb copy is restricted to in-frame clones and leaves out a portion. The table for this sample gives about 150,000 clones. V gene TRBV4-1 combines with J gene TRBJ2-7; a possible D gene is TRBD2 (6 bases). The specimen sequenced was PBMCs. The TCR originated in a man aged 30 to 39 in good health and CMV-seronegative. CDR3 DNA sequence: TGCGCCAGCAGCCACGTCCACCCCGTAGCGGACCTCTACGAGCAGTACTTC. Its translation: CASSHVHPVADLYEQYF.